This paragraph reports one TCR beta chain. Sequencing used immunoSEQ multiplex PCR; TCRdb keeps in-frame clones, though not all of them. The sample lists roughly 310,000 clones, 90% occurring once. The sample belongs to a study of blood T cell repertoires in COVID-19. CDR1 and CDR2 from the germline V gene are SGHAT and FQNNGV. The CDR3 loop spans 17 amino acids. The V end was cut by 4 bases, the J end by 0 bases, with 16 bases between. The TCR originated in a woman younger than 45 with COVID-19, enrolled during active disease. The sequenced sample consisted of peripheral blood. V gene TRBV11-2 combines with J gene TRBJ1-3; possibly TRBD1 for D (6 bases). For the CDR3, the DNA is TGTGCCAGCAGCTCGGGGGGCAGCCGGAGCTCTGGAAACACCATATATTTT. This gives the protein CASSSGGSRSSGNTIYF.